The T cell receptor (beta chain) described here comes from a study of immune cell composition in non-small cell lung cancer (dated by TCRdb to the late 2010s). Concerning the study at large: Histologic subtype, mainly lung adenocarcinoma or squamous cell carcinoma, was assigned on the basis of H&E together with p63, CK5, Napsin A and TTF-1 immunohistochemistry. The subtype comparisons left out a handful of tumour specimens with TCR-beta data because those specimens were rare histological subtypes. For supplementary cohort #1, made up of roughly 10 lung adenocarcinoma cases, paired tumour/lung TCR-beta sequencing was done and TIL populations were generated so that tumour reactivity could be assessed. TCR-beta sequencing (Adaptive Biotechnologies) was performed on about 37 paired NSCLC tumour and non-adjacent lung specimens plus 26 tumour-only specimens. Broad study findings and their caveats: Tumour-associated clones >0.5% were found in nearly half of NSCLC cases, namely in around 36% of adenocarcinomas versus about 77% of squamous carcinomas. Across under 12 adenocarcinoma cases, TIL tumour reactivity correlated strongly with maximal tumour-associated clone frequency but not with overall clonality. No significant correlation was found between tumour TCR-beta clonality and smoking pack-years. The reactivity cohort contained only 10 or so cases, and the tumour-reactive clones were not shown to have sequences in common with the dominant in vivo tumour-associated clones. Compared with lung adenocarcinoma tumours, lung squamous cell carcinoma showed significantly higher Top 10 clone scores and productive clonality.

Taken from cysteine to phenylalanine, the CDR3 has 14 residues. Solely the CDR3 DNA is kept, with 42 bases framed from the first base. Trimming accounts for 3 bases at V and 12 bases at J, while the number of junction bases matched to no gene is 7. Sequences SGHRS (CDR1) and YFSETQ (CDR2) are obtained from the germline V gene. Notes on this clone: This clone's antigen is unknown. No much larger clone is present one base from it, and per-base qualities are unavailable.

A two-step multiplex PCR was used to amplify TCR-beta CDR3 regions from genomic DNA, and Illumina-compatible adaptors were added in the second step. TCR-beta immunosequencing was performed on an Illumina platform as a commercial immunoSEQ service. For the original study's pipeline: Repertoires were described by productive clonality and by Top 10 Clones, which is the percentage of T-cell templates coming from the ten most frequent sequences. Productive clonality had a range of 0 to 1, where 1 means a monoclonal population. Sequences comprising at least 0.1% of tumour T-cell templates but absent from matched non-adjacent lung were defined as tumour-associated clones and were identified via log10 scatter plots. Two-group comparisons used Student's t-tests, stages used ANOVA, and relationships used linear regression, analysed in GraphPad Prism7 and R. TCRdb carries this immuneACCESS record with in-frame sequences only. Its versions omit some clonotypes, under half of them owing to an unresolved V gene in the studies checked, with the rest unexplained. Clonal size and the V and J genes are those of that table, whereas D and trimming came from the DNA. This sample lists 5,600 or so clones; roughly 78% were detected once. The ten most abundant clones make up about 7.3% of the sample.

Genomic DNA was isolated with the QIAamp DNA kit from frozen aliquots of single-cell suspensions that had not been sorted. The tumour samples consisted of surgically resected non-small cell lung cancer tissue. Tissues arrived within 2 hours after resection and were immediately processed into single-cell suspensions. Tissue was broken up mechanically, digested enzymatically with DNase I, collagenase I and hyaluronidase for around 30 minutes at 37 degrees C, and then filtered and RBC-lysed. The clonotype originates from a human donor with non-small cell lung cancer. Rearrangement joined TRBV5-1 to TRBJ2-1; 12 bases in the middle match TRBD2. Specimen: lung tumor tissue. The nucleotides are TGCGCCAGCAGCTCCCGGACTAGCGGGGCCTCGCAGTTCTTC. Its product reads: CASSSRTSGASQFF.